This T cell receptor (beta chain) was identified in a study of blood T cell repertoires in COVID-19. Clones were read by immunoSEQ multiplex PCR, and TCRdb kept only the in-frame ones, dropping some. The sample lists roughly 150,000 clones, under 90% occurring once. The germline CDR1 and CDR2 sequences are MNHEY and SVGAGI. V lost 2 bases and J lost 1, with 9 bases in between. The CDR3 runs 15 residues. Sequencing input: PBMCs or T cells enriched from blood (not recorded which). The sequence was collected from a man aged 50 to 60 who had recovered from COVID-19. The chain employs TRBV6-5 and TRBJ2-1, with a weak D call TRBD2 (5 bases). Written as DNA, the CDR3 is TGTGCCAGCAGTTACGCCAGCGGTTCCTACAATGAGCAGTTCTTC. This gives the protein CASSYASGSYNEQFF.